Listed below are T cell receptor beta chains from one sample, sequenced in a study of STAT3 mutations in large granular lymphocyte leukemia. Sequenced by immunoSEQ multiplex PCR; TCRdb stores in-frame clones only, minus some. This sample has about 4,000 clones, with 82% found just once. The sample consisted of peripheral blood mononuclear cells. The origin of the receptors is a boy between 10 and 17 years old with T-cell large granular lymphocyte leukemia. Some clones in this sample may be carry-over from other donors' samples. Each CDR3 is given with its conserved first and last residue. A D gene is named only where the DNA matches it firmly. Size values are once, few and many counts, or a class for expanded clones, and some rows have none.

v_call: TRBV14
clone_size: few
d_call: -
j_call: TRBJ2-1
cdr3_aa: CASSQGGPVPNEQFF
cdr3_nt: TGTGCCAGCAGCCAAGGAGGGCCTGTTCCCAATGAGCAGTTCTTC

v_call: TRBV5-1
clone_size: -
d_call: -
j_call: TRBJ2-7
cdr3_aa: CASSGTAAYEQYF
cdr3_nt: TGCGCCAGCAGCGGGACGGCTGCCTACGAGCAGTACTTC

v_call: TRBV5-1
clone_size: -
d_call: -
j_call: TRBJ1-4
cdr3_aa: CASSSGMGLFF
cdr3_nt: TGCGCCAGCAGCTCTGGTATGGGACTGTTTTTT

v_call: TRBV30
clone_size: -
d_call: -
j_call: TRBJ2-5
cdr3_aa: CAWSVPALRETQYF
cdr3_nt: TGTGCCTGGAGTGTACCGGCTTTACGGGAGACCCAGTACTTC

v_call: TRBV29-1
clone_size: few
d_call: TRBD2
j_call: TRBJ2-5
cdr3_aa: CSVERTSGETQYF
cdr3_nt: TGCAGCGTTGAACGGACTAGCGGAGAGACCCAGTACTTC

v_call: TRBV7-9
clone_size: -
d_call: -
j_call: TRBJ2-7
cdr3_aa: CASSTNLGQTYEQYF
cdr3_nt: TGTGCCAGCAGCACAAACCTTGGGCAGACCTACGAGCAGTACTTC